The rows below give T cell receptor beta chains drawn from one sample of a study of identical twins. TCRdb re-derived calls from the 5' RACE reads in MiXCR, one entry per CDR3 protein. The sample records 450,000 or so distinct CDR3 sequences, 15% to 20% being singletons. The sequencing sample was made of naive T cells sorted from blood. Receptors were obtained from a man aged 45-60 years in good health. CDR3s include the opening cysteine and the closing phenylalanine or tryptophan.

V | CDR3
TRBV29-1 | CSVEGGRLPTDTQYF
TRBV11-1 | CASSQTPGLSYEQYF
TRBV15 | CATSRERTSYEQYF
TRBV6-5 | CASSYSTTRPYEQYF
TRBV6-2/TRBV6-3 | CASSGQGGKNIQYF
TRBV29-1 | CSAVSAQEYYGYTF
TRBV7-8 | CASSPRRQTLGVGGELFF
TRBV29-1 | CSVEDTKGADEQFF
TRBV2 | CASAAGGETQYF
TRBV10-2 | CAPYPGELFF
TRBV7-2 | CASSAILAGKLTDTQYF
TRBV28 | CASSFRAGTGELFF
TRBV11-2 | CASSVGLAGVYEQYF
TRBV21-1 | CASSTGGFTNLGVCEQYF